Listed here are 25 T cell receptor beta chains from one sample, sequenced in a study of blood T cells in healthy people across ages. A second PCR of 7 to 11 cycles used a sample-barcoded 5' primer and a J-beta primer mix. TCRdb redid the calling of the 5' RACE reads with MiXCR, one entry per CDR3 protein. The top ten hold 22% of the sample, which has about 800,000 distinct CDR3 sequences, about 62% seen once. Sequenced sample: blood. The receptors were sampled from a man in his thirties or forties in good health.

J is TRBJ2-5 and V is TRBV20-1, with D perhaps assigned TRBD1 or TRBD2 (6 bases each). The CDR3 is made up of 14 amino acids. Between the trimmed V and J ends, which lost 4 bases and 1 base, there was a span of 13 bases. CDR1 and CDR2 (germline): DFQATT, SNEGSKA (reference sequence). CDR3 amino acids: CSAIITGAQETQYF. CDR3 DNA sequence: TGCAGTGCTATTATAACGGGGGCCCAAGAGACCCAGTACTTC.

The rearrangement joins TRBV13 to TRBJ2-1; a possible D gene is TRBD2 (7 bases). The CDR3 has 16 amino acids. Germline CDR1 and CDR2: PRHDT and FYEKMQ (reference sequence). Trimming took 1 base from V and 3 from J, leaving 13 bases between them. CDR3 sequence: CASSLEGGTGYNEQFF. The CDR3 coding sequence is TGTGCCAGCAGCTTAGAGGGGGGGACGGGCTACAATGAGCAGTTCTTC.

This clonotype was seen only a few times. This chain's CDR3 is CASSLVSMRTGDTDTQYF. The CDR3 DNA sequence: TGTGCCAGCAGCTTAGTGAGTATGAGGACAGGAGACACAGATACGCAGTATTTT. This sequence joins TRBV7-9 and TRBJ2-3, with 7 bases matching TRBD1. This CDR3 contains 18 residues. V was clipped by 1 base and J by 2 bases; unmatched bases: 12. The V gene's germline CDR1 is SEHNR and CDR2 FQNEAQ (reference sequence).

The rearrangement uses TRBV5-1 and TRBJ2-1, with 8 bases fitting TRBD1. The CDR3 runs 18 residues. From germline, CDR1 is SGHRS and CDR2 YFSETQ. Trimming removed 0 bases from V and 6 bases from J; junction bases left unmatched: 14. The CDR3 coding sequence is TGCGCCAGCAGCTTGGTAGGAGGTGCAGGGGGCACCCTCAATGAGCAGTTCTTC. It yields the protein CASSLVGGAGGTLNEQFF.

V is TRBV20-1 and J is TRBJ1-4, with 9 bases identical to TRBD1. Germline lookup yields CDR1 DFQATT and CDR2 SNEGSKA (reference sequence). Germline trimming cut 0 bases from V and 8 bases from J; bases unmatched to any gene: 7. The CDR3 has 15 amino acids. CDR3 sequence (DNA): TGCAGTGCTAGAGACCGACAGGGGGTGGGGGAAAAACTGTTTTTT. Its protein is CSARDRQGVGEKLFF.

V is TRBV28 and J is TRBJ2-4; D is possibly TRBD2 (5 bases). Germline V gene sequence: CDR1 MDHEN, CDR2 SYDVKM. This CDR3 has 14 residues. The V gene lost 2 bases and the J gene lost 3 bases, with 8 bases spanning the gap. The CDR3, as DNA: TGTGCCAGCAGTTTAAGAGGAGGCAAAAACATTCAGTACTTC. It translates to CASSLRGGKNIQYF.

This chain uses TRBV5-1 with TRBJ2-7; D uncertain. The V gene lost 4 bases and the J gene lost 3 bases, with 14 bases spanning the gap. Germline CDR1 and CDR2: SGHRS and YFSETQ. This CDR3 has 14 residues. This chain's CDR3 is CASSPRVGHYEQYF. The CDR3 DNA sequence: TGCGCCAGCAGCCCCCGGGTCGGTCACTACGAGCAGTACTTC.

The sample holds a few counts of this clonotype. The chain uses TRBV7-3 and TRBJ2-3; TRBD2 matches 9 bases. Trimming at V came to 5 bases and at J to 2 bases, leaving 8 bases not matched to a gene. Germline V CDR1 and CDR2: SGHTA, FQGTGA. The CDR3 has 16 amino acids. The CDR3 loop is CASSRTLAGATDTQYF. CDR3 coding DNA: TGTGCCAGCAGCCGCACGTTAGCGGGAGCCACAGATACGCAGTATTTT.

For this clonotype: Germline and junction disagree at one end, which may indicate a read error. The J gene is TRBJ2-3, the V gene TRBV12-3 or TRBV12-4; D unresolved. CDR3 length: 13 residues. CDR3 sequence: CACSSTDTDTQYF. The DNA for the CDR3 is TGTGCCTGCAGTTCGACGGACACAGATACGCAGTATTTT.

CDR3 nucleotides: TGTGCCAGCAGTTACTCGGACTGGAAGAGCAAGACCCAGTACTTC. Translation: CASSYSDWKSKTQYF. The chain links TRBV6-5 to TRBJ2-5; D possibly corresponds to TRBD2 (5 bases). Trimming stripped 0 bases from V and 6 bases from J, with 14 bases between. This CDR3 spans 15 amino acids. The V gene's germline CDR1 is MNHEY and CDR2 SVGAGI.

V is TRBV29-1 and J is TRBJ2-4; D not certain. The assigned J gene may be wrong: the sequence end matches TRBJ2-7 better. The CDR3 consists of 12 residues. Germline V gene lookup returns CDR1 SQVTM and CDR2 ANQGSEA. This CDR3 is CSVRAPSYEQYF. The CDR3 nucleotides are TGCAGCGTCCGGGCCCCTTCTTACGAGCAGTACTTC.

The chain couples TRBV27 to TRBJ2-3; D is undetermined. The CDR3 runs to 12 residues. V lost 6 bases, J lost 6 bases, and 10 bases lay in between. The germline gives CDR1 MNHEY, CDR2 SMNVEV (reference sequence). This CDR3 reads CASRVMGDTQYF. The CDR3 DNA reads TGTGCCAGCAGAGTAATGGGGGATACGCAGTATTTT.

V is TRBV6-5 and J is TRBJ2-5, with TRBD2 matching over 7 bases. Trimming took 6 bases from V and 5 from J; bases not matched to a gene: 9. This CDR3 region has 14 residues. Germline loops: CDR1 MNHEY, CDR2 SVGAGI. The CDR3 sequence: CASSTRTRGETQYF. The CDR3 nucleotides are TGTGCCAGCAGCACGAGGACTAGAGGGGAGACCCAGTACTTC.

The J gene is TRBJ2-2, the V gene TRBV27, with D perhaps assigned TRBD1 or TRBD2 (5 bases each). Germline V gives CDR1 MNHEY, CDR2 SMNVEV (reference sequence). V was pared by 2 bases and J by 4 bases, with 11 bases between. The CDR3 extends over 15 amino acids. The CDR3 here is CASSLAAGTTGELFF. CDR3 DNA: TGTGCCAGCAGTTTAGCAGCAGGGACCACCGGGGAGCTGTTTTTT.

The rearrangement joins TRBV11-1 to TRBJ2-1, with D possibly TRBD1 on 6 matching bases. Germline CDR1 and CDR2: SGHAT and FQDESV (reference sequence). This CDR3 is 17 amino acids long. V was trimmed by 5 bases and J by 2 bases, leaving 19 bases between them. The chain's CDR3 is CASSPRADGTTYNEQFF. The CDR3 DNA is TGTGCCAGCAGCCCCCGGGCGGACGGGACAACCTACAATGAGCAGTTCTTC.

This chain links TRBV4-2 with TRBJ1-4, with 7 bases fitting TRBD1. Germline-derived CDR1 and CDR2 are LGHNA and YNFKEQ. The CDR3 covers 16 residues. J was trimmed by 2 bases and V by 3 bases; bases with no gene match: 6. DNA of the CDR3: TGTGCCAGCAGCCAGGCGGAGGGGGCCACTAATGAAAAACTGTTTTTT. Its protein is CASSQAEGATNEKLFF.

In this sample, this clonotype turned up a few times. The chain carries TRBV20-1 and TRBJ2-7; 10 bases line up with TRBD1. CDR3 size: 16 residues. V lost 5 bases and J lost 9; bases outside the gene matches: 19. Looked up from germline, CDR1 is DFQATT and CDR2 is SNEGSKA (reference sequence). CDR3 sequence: CSARPGGQGPLRGQYF. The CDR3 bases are TGCAGTGCTCGACCGGGGGGACAGGGGCCCCTTCGTGGGCAGTACTTC.

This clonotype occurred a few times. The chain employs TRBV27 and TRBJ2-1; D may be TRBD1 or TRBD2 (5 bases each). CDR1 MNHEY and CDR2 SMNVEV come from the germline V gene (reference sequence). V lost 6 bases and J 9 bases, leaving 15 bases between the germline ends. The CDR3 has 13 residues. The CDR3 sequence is CASRPGPVFEQFF. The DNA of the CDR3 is TGTGCCAGCAGGCCGGGGCCGGTGTTTGAGCAGTTCTTC.

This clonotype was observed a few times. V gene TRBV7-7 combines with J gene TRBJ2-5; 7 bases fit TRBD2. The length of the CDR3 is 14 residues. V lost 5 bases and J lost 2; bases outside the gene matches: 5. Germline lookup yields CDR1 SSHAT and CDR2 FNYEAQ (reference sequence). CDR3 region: CASSLPGGQETQYF. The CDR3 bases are TGTGCCAGCAGCCTTCCCGGGGGGCAAGAGACCCAGTACTTC. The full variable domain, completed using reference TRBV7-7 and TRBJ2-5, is GAGVSQSPRYKVTKRGQDVTLRCDPISSHATLYWYQQALGQGPEFLTYFNYEAQPDKSGLPSDRFSAERPEGSISTLTIQRTEQRDSAMYRCASSLPGGQETQYFGPGTRLLVL.

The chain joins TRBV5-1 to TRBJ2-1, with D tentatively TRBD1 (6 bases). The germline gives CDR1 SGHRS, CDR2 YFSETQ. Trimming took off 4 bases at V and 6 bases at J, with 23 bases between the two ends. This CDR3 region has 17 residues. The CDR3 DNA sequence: TGCGCCAGCAGCCCGCCGGGACATTCTTCGGTCCGCAATGAGCAGTTCTTC. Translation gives CASSPPGHSSVRNEQFF.

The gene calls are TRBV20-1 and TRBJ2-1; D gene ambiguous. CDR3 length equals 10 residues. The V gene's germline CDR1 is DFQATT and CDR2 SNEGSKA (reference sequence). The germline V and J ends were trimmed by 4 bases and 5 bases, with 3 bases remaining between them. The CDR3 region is CSANDNEQFF. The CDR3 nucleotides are TGCAGTGCTAATGACAATGAGCAGTTCTTC.

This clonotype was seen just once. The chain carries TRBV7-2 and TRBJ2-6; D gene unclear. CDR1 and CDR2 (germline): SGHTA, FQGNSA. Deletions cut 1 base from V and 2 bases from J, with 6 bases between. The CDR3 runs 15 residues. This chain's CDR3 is CASSLENTGANVLTF. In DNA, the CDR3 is TGTGCCAGCAGCTTAGAAAATACTGGGGCCAACGTCCTGACTTTC.

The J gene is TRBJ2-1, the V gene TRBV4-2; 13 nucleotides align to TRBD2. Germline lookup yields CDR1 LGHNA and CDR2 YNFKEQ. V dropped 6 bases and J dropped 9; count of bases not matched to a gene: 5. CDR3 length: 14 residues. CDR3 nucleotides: TGTGCCAGCAGTCCGACTAGCGGGAGGTCTGAGCAGTTCTTC. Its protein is CASSPTSGRSEQFF.

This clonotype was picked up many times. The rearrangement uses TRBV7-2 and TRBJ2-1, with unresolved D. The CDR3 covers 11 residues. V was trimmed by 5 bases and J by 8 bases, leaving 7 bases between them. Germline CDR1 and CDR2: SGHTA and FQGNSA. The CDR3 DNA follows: TGTGCCAGCAGCCTCGTACATGAGCAGTTCTTC. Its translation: CASSLVHEQFF.

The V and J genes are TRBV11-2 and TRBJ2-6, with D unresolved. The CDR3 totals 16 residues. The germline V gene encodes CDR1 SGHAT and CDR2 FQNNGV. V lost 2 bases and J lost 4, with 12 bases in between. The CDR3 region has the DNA TGTGCCAGCAGCTTACCTTACAAGGGAGGGGCCAACGTCCTGACTTTC. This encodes CASSLPYKGGANVLTF.